The present T cell receptor beta chain was sequenced within a study of blood T cell repertoires in COVID-19. Overall study: COVID-19 samples, acute and convalescent, were from the United States, Italy and Spain. T cells, B-cell-depleted T cells, or PBMCs supplied cDNA or gDNA.

The table came from immunoSEQ multiplex PCR; TCRdb's copy has only in-frame clones and leaves some out. The sample carries about 97,000 clones, about 87% recorded once. Trimming stripped 5 bases from V and 0 bases from J, with 11 bases between. The CDR3 runs 14 residues. Germline V gene lookup returns CDR1 SGHRS and CDR2 YFSETQ. The clonotype was recovered from a human donor in a cohort sampled during active COVID-19. The sequenced sample was peripheral blood. The chain is built from TRBV5-1 and TRBJ1-1, with no clear D. CDR3 nucleotides: TGCGCCAGCAGGCAAGTGGGCATGAACACTGAAGCTTTCTTT. Protein product: CASRQVGMNTEAFF.